This T cell receptor (beta chain) stems from a study of blood T cells in healthy people across ages. The sample providers were healthy Caucasian people from Russia, aged roughly 6 to 90. Germline lookup yields CDR1 SGHRS and CDR2 YFSETQ. CDR3 length equals 14 residues. A second about 6 to 12 cycle PCR used barcoded and J-beta primers. MiXCR was run by TCRdb on the 5' RACE reads, yielding one entry per CDR3 protein. Of 1.5 million to 2 million distinct CDR3 sequences listed, roughly 28% are singletons. Study findings and constraints: PBMC samples, being unsorted, prevented any conclusive comparison of naive and antigen-experienced cells.

This clonotype was seen ten or more times. Its antigen is not known. The junction shows a germline mismatch at one end, possibly a read error. J is TRBJ2-3 and V is TRBV5-1; 7 bases are a match to TRBD2. The TCR comes from a woman in her twenties or thirties in good health. The specimen was blood. CDR3 region: CASSGLAGEDTQYF. The CDR3 DNA is TGTGCCAGCAGCGGCCTCGCGGGAGAAGATACGCAGTATTTT.